One TCR beta chain is described in this entry. It has no known antigen specificity. Qualities for individual bases were not recorded, and no much larger clone is one base off. The CDR3 goes from the cysteine to the phenylalanine over 19 residues. The only DNA kept is the CDR3, 57 bases in frame from the first base. Compared with germline, V lacks 1 base and J lacks 0 bases; bases without a gene match: 7. Via the germline V gene, CDR1 is MNHNS and CDR2 SASEGT. The sample belongs to a study of T cell repertoires in ileal Crohn's disease (dated by TCRdb to between 2018 and 2021). At the level of the whole study: The median duration of disease was 7.9 years, and at the time of surgery about a third of patients were active smokers. All patients had surgery for a complication: stricturing disease in around 60% and penetrating disease in roughly 39%. Postoperative therapy was given to about half of the patients, with thiopurines administered to about ten patients and anti-TNF agents administered to 18 patients. TCR repertoire analysis was performed in about 61 Crohn's disease patients drawn from a prospective multicentre cohort. The study was conducted in parallel with a multicentre cohort built to find predictors of early endoscopic recurrence after ileocolonic resection. Endoscopic postoperative recurrence was defined by a Rutgeerts score above i0. A total of about 170 mucosal samples from 57 patients were sequenced, with samples obtained at several locations on the surgical specimen and at postoperative endoscopy. What the research found in general, with its limitations: Endoscopic recurrence was linked to a higher percentage of high-frequency clones at surgery, and recurrence occurred in every patient whose clonality exceeded 26.8% (18/57). Compared with CD4 T cells, sorted CD8 T cells contained more high-frequency clones, which suggests that the mucosal expansions were mostly CD8. A significantly higher proportion of clonal expansions was observed in active smokers at surgery than in non-smokers (roughly 27% vs 19%, p=0.02). Only a subgroup of patients, of unstated size, had mucosal CD4 and CD8 T cells sorted and sequenced.

Five hundred nanograms of biopsy DNA per sample were submitted for commercial TCRB immunosequencing. A two-step, amplification bias-controlled multiplex PCR was used by Adaptive Biotechnology to amplify CDR3 regions from genomic DNA. In the first PCR, primers covered every V and J gene segment, and in the second PCR, barcodes and Illumina adapters were added. An Illumina instrument was used to sequence the CDR3 libraries. As for how the authors treated the data: Analysis combined the vendor-provided pipelines with custom analysis of raw data in R/Bioconductor under R version 3.3.0. Clonality, ranging from 0 to 1, was calculated as the inverse of the normalised Shannon entropy of all productive clones. High-frequency clones were defined as the repertoire share of the top 100 clones, retaining only clones passing a 95% confidence test. The Simpson index measured repertoire diversity, and the Morisita-Horn index measured overlap between samples. Sourced from immuneACCESS, this table was stored by TCRdb with only in-frame sequences that have V and J called. A share of the clones is absent; for the studies checked, an unresolved V gene accounts for under half, and the remainder has no known explanation. Clone size and the V and J calls come from that table; the DNA yielded D and trimming. This sample is represented by 15,000 or so clones; 80% to 90% of them were singletons. Jointly, the top ten make up 5.5% to 7% of the sample.

Adults with ileal or ileocolonic Crohn's disease for whom ileocolonic resection was indicated were considered eligible. Whole ileal mucosal biopsies were stored frozen at -80°C before DNA extraction. Genomic DNA was isolated from frozen whole biopsies using a TRizol-based method, and the DNA was quantified with a NanoDrop 2000 spectrophotometer. The sequenced material came from ileal tissue. The sequence joins TRBV6-1 to TRBJ2-1, and 12 bases in between align with TRBD1. The sequence was collected from an adult with Crohn's disease. The CDR3 protein: CASSEVGQGAGGSYNEQFF. The DNA sequence reads TGTGCCAGCAGTGAAGTGGGACAGGGGGCAGGGGGCTCCTACAATGAGCAGTTCTTC.